This TCR beta chain was sequenced for a study of CD8+ T cells in alopecia areata. The length of the CDR3 is 15 residues. The V end lost 1 base, the J end lost 0 bases, and 9 bases lay between the germline ends. Looked up from germline, CDR1 is GTSNPN and CDR2 is SVGIG (reference sequence). Sequencing relied on a cDNA template that was reverse transcribed from extracted RNA. The assay was immunoSEQ multiplex PCR, and TCRdb's table has in-frame clones only and misses some. The sample contains some 120,000 clones, 47% of which appear only once. Whole-study results and caveats: Higher clonality than in normal scalp was seen in lesional scalp, especially alopecia totalis/universalis.

This clone was seen only a few times. Its cognate antigen is unknown. Specimen: NKG2D-low CD8+ T cells sorted from blood. The V call is TRBV30, the J call TRBJ2-2; D is unresolved. This clonotype was obtained from a human donor with alopecia areata. The CDR3 DNA reads TGTGCCTGGAGTGACGAGAACGCGAACACCGGGGAGCTGTTTTTT. Translated: CAWSDENANTGELFF.